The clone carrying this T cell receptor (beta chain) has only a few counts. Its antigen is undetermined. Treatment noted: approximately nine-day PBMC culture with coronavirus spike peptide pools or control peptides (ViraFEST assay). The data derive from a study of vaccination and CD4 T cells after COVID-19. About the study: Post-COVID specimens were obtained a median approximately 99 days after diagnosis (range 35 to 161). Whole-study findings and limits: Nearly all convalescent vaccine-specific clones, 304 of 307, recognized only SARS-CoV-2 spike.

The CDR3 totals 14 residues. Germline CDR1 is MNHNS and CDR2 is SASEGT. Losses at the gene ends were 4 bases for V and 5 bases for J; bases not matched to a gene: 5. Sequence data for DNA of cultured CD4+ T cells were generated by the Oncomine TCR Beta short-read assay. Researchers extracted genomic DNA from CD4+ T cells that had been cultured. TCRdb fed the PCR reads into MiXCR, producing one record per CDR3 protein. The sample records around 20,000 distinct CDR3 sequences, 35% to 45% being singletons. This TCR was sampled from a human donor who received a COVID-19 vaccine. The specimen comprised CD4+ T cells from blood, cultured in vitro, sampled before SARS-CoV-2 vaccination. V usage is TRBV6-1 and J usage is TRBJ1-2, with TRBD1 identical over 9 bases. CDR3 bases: TGTGCCAGCAGTGTAACTGGACAGGGGTATGGCTACACCTTC. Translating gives CASSVTGQGYGYTF.